This T cell receptor (beta chain) stems from a study of blood T cell repertoires in COVID-19. Study-level background: Both acute and convalescent COVID-19 samples were obtained from the United States, Italy and Spain. In each case, the material was cDNA or gDNA derived from T cells, B-cell-depleted T cells, or PBMCs.

The V end was cut by 6 bases, the J end by 2 bases, with 13 bases between. CDR1 KGHSH and CDR2 LQKENI come from the germline V gene. The CDR3 spans 14 residues. Authors' methods: How many nucleated cells were present was estimated from reference gene primer amplification. Profiled with immunoSEQ multiplex PCR; TCRdb holds only in-frame clones, not every one. V and J calls plus clone size are reproduced from that table; the DNA served to infer D and trimming. The sample carries 150,000 to 200,000 clones, around four fifths recorded once. Seattle participants joined during active infection and were tracked over time.

Material: peripheral blood. This chain uses TRBV18 with TRBJ1-1; weak D call: TRBD1 (6 bases). The TCR originated in a woman at least 80 years old with COVID-19, enrolled during active disease. CDR3 sequence reads: CASSQRTVNTEAFF. The CDR3 nucleotides are TGTGCCAGCTCGCAGAGGACAGTTAACACTGAAGCTTTCTTT.